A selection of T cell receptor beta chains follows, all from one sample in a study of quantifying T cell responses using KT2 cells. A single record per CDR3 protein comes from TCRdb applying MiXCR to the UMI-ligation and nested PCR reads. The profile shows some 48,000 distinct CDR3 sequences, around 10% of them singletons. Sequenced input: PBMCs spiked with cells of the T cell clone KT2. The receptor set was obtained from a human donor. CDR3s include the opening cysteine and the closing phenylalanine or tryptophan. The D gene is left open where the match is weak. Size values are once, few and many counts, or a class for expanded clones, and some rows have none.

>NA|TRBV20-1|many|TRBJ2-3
CSARELGGGRGDTQYF
TGCAGTGCTAGAGAACTGGGGGGGGGCCGAGGAGATACGCAGTATTTT
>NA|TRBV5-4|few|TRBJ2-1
CASSLTWSEQFF
TGTGCCAGCAGCTTAACTTGGAGTGAGCAGTTCTTC
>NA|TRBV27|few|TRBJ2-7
CASSLFRTAYEQYF
TGTGCCAGCAGTTTATTCAGGACTGCCTACGAGCAGTACTTC
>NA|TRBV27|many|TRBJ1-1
CASSLLVDRSRYEAFF
TGTGCCAGCAGTTTATTAGTTGATCGGTCCAGATATGAAGCTTTCTTT
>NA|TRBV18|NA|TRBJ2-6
CASSPPASGANVLTF
TGTGCCAGCTCACCACCAGCTTCTGGGGCCAACGTCCTGACTTTC
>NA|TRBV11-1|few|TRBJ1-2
CASSALGRRDYGYTF
TGTGCCAGCAGCGCTCTGGGGCGACGGGACTATGGCTACACCTTC
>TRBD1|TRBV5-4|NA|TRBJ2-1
CASSPTGMIQSGEQFF
TGTGCCAGCAGCCCGACAGGGATGATACAATCGGGTGAGCAGTTCTTC
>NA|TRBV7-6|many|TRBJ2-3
CASSVYSEDTQYF
TGTGCCAGCAGCGTATACTCGGAGGATACGCAGTATTTT
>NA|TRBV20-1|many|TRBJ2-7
CSARGVTDYEQYF
TGCAGTGCTAGAGGCGTAACAGACTACGAGCAGTACTTC
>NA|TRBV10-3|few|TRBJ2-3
CAISEGRDTDTQYF
TGTGCCATCAGTGAGGGACGCGACACAGATACGCAGTATTTT
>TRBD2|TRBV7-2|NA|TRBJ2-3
CASSPTSGRASVVDTQYF
TGTGCCAGCAGCCCGACTAGCGGGAGGGCCTCGGTTGTGGATACGCAGTATTTT
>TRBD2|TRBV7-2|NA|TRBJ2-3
CASSLSRTGGGGPDTQYF
TGTGCCAGCAGCTTGTCCCGTACGGGCGGGGGGGGCCCAGATACGCAGTATTTT
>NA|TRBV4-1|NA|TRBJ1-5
CASSQGVGSNQPQHF
TGCGCCAGCAGCCAAGGGGTCGGTAGCAATCAGCCCCAGCATTTT
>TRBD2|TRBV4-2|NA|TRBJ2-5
CASSQSTGGLEETQYF
TGTGCCAGCAGCCAATCAACGGGAGGACTCGAAGAGACCCAGTACTTC
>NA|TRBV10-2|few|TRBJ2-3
CASSETRGDTQYF
TGCGCCAGCAGTGAGACAAGAGGAGATACGCAGTATTTT
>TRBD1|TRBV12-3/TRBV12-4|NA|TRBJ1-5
CASSENRGLQQPQHF
TGTGCCAGCAGTGAGAACAGGGGGCTTCAGCAGCCCCAGCATTTT
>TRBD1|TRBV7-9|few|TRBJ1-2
CASSLSGNRGTEAYGYTF
TGTGCCAGCAGCTTATCGGGGAATCGAGGGACAGAGGCCTATGGCTACACCTTC
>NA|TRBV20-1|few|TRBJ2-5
CSANTNQETQYF
TGCAGTGCTAACACGAACCAAGAGACCCAGTACTTC
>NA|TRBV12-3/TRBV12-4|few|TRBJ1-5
CASSLVADERSFNQPQHF
TGTGCCAGCAGTTTAGTCGCTGATGAGAGATCCTTCAATCAGCCCCAGCATTTT
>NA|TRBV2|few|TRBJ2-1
CASIRESHNWYNEQFF
TGTGCCAGCATCCGGGAGAGTCACAATTGGTACAATGAGCAGTTCTTC
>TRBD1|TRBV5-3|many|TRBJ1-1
CARSGGPGQGGTEAFF
TGTGCCAGAAGCGGTGGACCGGGACAGGGAGGTACTGAAGCTTTCTTT
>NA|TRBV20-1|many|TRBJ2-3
CSASRRGRKDTQYF
TGCAGTGCGTCCCGCAGGGGCCGAAAAGATACGCAGTATTTT
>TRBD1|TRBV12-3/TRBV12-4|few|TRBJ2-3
CASSPADRGTDTQYF
TGTGCCAGCAGTCCCGCGGACAGGGGAACAGATACGCAGTATTTT
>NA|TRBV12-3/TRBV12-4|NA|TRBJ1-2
CASSLTRDYGYTF
TGTGCCAGCAGTTTAACCAGGGACTATGGCTACACCTTC